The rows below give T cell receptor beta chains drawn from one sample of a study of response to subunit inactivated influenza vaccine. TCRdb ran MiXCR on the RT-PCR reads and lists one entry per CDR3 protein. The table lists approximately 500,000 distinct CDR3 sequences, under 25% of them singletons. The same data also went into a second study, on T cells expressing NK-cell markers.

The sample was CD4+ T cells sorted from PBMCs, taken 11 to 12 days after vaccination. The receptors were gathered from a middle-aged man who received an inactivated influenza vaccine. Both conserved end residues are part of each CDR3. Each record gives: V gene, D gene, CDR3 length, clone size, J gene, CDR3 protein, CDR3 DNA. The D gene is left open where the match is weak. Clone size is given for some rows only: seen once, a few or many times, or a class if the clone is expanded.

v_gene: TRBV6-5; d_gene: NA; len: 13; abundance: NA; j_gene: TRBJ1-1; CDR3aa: CASSYRATTEAFF; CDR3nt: TGTGCCAGCAGTTACAGGGCAACCACTGAAGCTTTCTTT
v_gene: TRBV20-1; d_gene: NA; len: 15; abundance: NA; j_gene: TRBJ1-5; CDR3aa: CSAQTQGNSNQPQHF; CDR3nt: TGCAGTGCTCAAACACAGGGTAATAGCAATCAGCCCCAGCATTTT
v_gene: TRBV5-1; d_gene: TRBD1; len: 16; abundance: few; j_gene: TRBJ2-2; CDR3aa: CASSLQGQGIDGELFF; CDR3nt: TGCGCCAGCAGCTTGCAGGGACAGGGGATTGACGGGGAGCTGTTTTTT
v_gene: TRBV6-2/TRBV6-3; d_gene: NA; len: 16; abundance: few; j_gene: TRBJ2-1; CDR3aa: CASSGRDGWGLNEQFF; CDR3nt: TGTGCCAGCAGTGGACGAGACGGCTGGGGGCTCAATGAGCAGTTCTTC
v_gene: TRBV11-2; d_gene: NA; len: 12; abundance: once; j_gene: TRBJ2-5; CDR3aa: CASRKGRETQYF; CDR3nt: TGTGCCAGCAGAAAAGGCCGAGAGACCCAGTACTTC
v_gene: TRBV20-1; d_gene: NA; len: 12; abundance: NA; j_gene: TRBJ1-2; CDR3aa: CSALEVNYGYTF; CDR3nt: TGCAGTGCTCTGGAAGTTAACTATGGCTACACCTTC
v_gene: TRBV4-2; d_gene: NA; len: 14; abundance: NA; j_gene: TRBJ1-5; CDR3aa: CASSQVGASGPQHF; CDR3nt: TGTGCCAGCAGCCAAGTGGGGGCCTCGGGGCCCCAGCATTTT
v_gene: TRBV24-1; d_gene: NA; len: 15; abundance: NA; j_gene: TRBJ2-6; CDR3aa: CATSDSGAGANVLTF; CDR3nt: TGTGCCACCAGTGATTCAGGGGCGGGGGCCAACGTCCTGACTTTC
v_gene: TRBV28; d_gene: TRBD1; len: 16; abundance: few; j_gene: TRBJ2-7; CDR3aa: CASSFTGGSLRPEQYF; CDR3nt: TGTGCCAGCAGTTTCACAGGGGGTTCTCTTAGGCCCGAGCAGTACTTC
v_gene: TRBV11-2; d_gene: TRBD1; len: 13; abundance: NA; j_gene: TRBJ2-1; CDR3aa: CASSTGQTREQFF; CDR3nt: TGTGCCAGCAGCACGGGACAGACGAGAGAGCAGTTCTTC
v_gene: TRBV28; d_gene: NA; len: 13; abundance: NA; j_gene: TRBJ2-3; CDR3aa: CALGRSSTDTQYF; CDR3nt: TGTGCCCTGGGCAGGAGTTCTACAGATACGCAGTATTTT
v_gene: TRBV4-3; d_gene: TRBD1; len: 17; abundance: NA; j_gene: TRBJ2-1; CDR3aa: CASSQDGTAYDYNEQFF; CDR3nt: TGCGCCAGCAGCCAAGATGGGACAGCCTATGACTACAATGAGCAGTTCTTC
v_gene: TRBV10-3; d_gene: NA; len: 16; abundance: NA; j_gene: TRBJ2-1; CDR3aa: CAISAVTASSYNEQFF; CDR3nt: TGTGCCATCAGTGCTGTGACGGCGAGCTCCTACAATGAGCAGTTCTTC
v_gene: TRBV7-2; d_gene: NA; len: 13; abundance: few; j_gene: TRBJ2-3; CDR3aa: CASSHPAGATQYF; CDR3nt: TGTGCCAGCAGCCACCCGGCGGGGGCTACGCAGTATTTT
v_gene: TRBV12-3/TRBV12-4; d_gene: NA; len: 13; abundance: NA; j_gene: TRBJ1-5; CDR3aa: CASSVADNQPQHF; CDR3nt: TGTGCCAGCAGTGTGGCAGACAATCAGCCCCAGCATTTT
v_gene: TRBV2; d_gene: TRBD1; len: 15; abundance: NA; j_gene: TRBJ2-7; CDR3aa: CASKRGTTGTYEQYF; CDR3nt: TGTGCCAGCAAACGGGGTACGACAGGGACCTACGAGCAGTACTTC
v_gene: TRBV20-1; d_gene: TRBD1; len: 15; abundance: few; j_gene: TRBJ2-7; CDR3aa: CSAPQPGTASYEQYF; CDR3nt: TGCAGTGCTCCTCAACCCGGGACAGCCTCCTACGAGCAGTACTTC
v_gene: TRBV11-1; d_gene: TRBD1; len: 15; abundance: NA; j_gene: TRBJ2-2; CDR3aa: CASSPRDRGTGELFF; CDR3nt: TGTGCCAGCAGCCCCCGGGACAGGGGCACCGGGGAGCTGTTTTTT
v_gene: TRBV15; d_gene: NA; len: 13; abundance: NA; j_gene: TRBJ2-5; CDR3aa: CATSRAPRDPWYF; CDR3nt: TGTGCCACCAGCAGAGCCCCCCGGGACCCGTGGTACTTC
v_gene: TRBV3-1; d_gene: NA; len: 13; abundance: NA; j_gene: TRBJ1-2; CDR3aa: CASSQQNIPGYTF; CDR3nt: TGTGCCAGCAGCCAACAAAATATCCCCGGCTACACCTTC